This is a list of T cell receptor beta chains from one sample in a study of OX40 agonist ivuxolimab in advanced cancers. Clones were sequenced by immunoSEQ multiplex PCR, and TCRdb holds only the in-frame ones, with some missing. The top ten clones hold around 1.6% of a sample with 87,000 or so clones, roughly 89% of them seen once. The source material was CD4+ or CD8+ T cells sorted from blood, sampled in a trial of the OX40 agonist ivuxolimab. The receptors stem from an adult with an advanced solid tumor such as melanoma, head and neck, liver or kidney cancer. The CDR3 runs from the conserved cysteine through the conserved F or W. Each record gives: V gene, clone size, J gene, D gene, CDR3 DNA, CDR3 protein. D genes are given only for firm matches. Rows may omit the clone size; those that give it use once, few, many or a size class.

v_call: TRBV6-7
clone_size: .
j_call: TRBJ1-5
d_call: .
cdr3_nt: TGTGCCACCCCGACAGATAGCAATCAGCCCCAGCATTTT
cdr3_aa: CATPTDSNQPQHF

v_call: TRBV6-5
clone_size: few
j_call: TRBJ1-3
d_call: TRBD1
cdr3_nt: TGTGCCAGCAGTTTCGGACAGGGGGTTGGAAACACCATATATTTT
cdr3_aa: CASSFGQGVGNTIYF

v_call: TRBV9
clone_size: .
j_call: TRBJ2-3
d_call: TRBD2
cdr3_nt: TGTGCCAGCAGCCTCGGACTAGCGCCTAGCACAGATACGCAGTATTTT
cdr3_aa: CASSLGLAPSTDTQYF

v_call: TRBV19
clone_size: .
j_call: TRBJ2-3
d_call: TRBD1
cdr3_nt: TGTGCCAGTAGGGAGGACAGGGCTGTCACAGATACGCAGTATTTT
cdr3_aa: CASREDRAVTDTQYF

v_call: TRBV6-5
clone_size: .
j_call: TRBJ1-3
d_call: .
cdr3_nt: TGTGCCAGCAGTTACCAACGCAGTGGAAACACCATATATTTT
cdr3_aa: CASSYQRSGNTIYF

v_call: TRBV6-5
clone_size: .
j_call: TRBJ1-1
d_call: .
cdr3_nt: TGTGCCAGCAGTCCTTACTCCTTGAACACTGAAGCTTTCTTT
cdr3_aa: CASSPYSLNTEAFF

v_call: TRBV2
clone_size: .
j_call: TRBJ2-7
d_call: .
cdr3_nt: TGTGCCAGCATGGCGGGATACGAGCAGTACTTC
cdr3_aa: CASMAGYEQYF

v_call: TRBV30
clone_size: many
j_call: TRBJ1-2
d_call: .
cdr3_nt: TGTGCCTGGAGTGCACAGGGATCCTATGGCTACACCTTC
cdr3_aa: CAWSAQGSYGYTF

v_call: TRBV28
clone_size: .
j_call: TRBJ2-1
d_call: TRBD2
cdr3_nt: TGTGCCAGCAGTTCGACTAGCGGGGGGAGCATTAGCTCCTACAATGAGCAGTTCTTC
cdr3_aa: CASSSTSGGSISSYNEQFF

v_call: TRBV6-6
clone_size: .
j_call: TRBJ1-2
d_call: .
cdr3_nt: TGTGCCAGCAGTACATCTAGAGACTATGGCTACACCTTC
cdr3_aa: CASSTSRDYGYTF

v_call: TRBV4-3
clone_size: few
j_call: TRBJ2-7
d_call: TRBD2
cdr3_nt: TGCGCCAGCAGCCAAGATCTCTGGCGGGAGGGTAGCGAGCAGTACTTC
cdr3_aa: CASSQDLWREGSEQYF

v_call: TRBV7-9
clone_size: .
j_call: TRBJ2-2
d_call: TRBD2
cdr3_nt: TGTGCCAGCAGCTTAGGACTAGCGCCCGGGGAGCTGTTTTTT
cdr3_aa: CASSLGLAPGELFF